This T cell receptor (beta chain) was captured by sequencing in a study of molecular identifiers for immune sequencing clone quantification. Previously described methods and listed TCR primers were used for bulk TCR libraries. TCRdb reprocessed the PCR reads via MiXCR and lists one record per CDR3 protein. The data contain 85,000 to 100,000 distinct CDR3 sequences, roughly 26% of them seen just once; the ten biggest clones take up 0.94%. The study, taken as a whole, reports: Barcode sharing among identical TCR molecules could make large clones appear smaller.

Per germline, CDR1 LGHNA and CDR2 YSLEER. This CDR3 contains 16 residues. Trimming cost V 0 bases and J 0 bases, with 12 bases left between them. This clonotype was detected many times. Antigen unknown. This chain links TRBV4-3 with TRBJ2-7, with TRBD2 as a possible D gene (5 bases). The specimen sequenced was naive CD8+ T cells from blood, with Jurkat cell RNA spiked in. Subset here: FACS-sorted CD8+CD4-CCR7+CD45RA+ naive T cells. The clonotype comes from a human donor in good health. Some libraries in this study had Jurkat cell RNA spiked in. The CDR3 DNA sequence: TGCGCCAGCAGCCAAGATTGGAGGACGTCCTCCTACGAGCAGTACTTC. This codes for CASSQDWRTSSYEQYF.